Listed below are T cell receptor beta chains from one sample, sequenced in a study of monozygotic twins with inflammatory bowel disease. TCRdb reprocessed the 5' RACE reads and reports one entry per CDR3 protein, with no DNA. The listing contains approximately 400,000 distinct CDR3 sequences. The sample was blood. All receptors come from a human donor with ulcerative colitis or Crohn's disease, or a healthy co-twin of an affected twin (not recorded which). CDR3s include the opening cysteine and the closing phenylalanine or tryptophan.

j_gene | v_gene | CDR3aa
TRBJ1-1 | TRBV19 | CASNGQGVNTEAFF
TRBJ2-6 | TRBV5-1 | CASSLSDAGANVLTF
TRBJ2-1 | TRBV5-1 | CASSSPETGSVEQFF
TRBJ2-2 | TRBV2 | CARGGDTGELFF
TRBJ2-1 | TRBV20-1 | CSARGAVAGEKGNEQFF
TRBJ1-3 | TRBV11-2 | CASSRVVVHGSGNTIYF
TRBJ1-6 | TRBV20-1 | CSARDRAGRNSPLHF
TRBJ2-2 | TRBV20-1 | CSARDRPDTGELFF
TRBJ2-1 | TRBV7-3 | CASSARLAGGNNEQFF
TRBJ2-2 | TRBV12-3/TRBV12-4 | CASSFAHTGELFF
TRBJ2-1 | TRBV29-1 | CSVDGGSLNNEQFF
TRBJ2-1 | TRBV7-2 | CASSLVSSGHTNEQFF
TRBJ1-4 | TRBV15 | CATSRERDLREKLFF